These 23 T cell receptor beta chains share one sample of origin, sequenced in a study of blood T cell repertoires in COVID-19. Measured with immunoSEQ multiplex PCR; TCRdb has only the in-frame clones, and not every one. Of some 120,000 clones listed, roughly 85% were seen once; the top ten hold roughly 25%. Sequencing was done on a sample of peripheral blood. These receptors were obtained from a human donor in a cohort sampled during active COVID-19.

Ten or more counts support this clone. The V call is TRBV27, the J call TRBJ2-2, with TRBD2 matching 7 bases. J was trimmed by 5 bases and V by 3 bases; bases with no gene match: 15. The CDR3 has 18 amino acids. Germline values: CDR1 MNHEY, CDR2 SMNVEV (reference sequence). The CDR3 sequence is CASSFQIPSAGYTGELFF. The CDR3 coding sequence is TGTGCCAGCAGTTTTCAAATCCCGTCAGCGGGATATACCGGGGAGCTGTTTTTT.

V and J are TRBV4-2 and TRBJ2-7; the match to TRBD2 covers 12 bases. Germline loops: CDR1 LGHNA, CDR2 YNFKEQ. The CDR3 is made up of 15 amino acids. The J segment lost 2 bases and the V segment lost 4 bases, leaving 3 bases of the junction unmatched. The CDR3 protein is CASSPWTSGTYEQYF. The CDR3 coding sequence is TGTGCCAGCAGCCCATGGACTAGCGGGACCTACGAGCAGTACTTC.

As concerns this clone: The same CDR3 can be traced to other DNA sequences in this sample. The CDR3: CATSDLRGTDTQYF. CDR3 bases: TGTGCCACCAGTGATTTGAGGGGTACAGATACGCAGTATTTT. The chain carries TRBV24-1 and TRBJ2-3; the D gene is possibly TRBD1 (5 bases). The CDR3 is made up of 14 amino acids. Germline CDR1 is KGHDR and CDR2 is SFDVKD. The germline V and J ends were trimmed by 0 bases and 3 bases, with 6 bases remaining between them.

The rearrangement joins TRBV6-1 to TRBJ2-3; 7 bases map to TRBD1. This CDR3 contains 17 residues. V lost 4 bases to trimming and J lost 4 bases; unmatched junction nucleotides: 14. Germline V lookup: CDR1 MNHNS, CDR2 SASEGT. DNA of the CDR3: TGTGCCAGCAGTGTGGGCCCTACAGGGGATCCCCCAGATACGCAGTATTTT. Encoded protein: CASSVGPTGDPPDTQYF.

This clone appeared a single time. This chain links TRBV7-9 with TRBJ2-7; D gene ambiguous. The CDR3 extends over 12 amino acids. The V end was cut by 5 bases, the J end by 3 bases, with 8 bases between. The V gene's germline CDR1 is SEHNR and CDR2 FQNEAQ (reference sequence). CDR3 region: CASSPSGYEQYF. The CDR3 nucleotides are TGTGCCAGCAGCCCTAGTGGCTACGAGCAGTACTTC.

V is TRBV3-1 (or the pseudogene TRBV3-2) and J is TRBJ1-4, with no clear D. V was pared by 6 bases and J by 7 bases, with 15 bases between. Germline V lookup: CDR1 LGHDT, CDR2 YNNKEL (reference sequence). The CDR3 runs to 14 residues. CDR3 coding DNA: TGTGCCAGCAGGCCCACCGGAGGAGCTGAAAAACTGTTTTTT. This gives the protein CASRPTGGAEKLFF.

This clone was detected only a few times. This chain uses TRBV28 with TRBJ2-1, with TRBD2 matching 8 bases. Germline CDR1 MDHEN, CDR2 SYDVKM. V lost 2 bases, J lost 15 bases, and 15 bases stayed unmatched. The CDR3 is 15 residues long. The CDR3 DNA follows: TGTGCCAGCAGTTTAACCGGGAGGGCCACGAGCCTGGGGTTCTTC. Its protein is CASSLTGRATSLGFF.

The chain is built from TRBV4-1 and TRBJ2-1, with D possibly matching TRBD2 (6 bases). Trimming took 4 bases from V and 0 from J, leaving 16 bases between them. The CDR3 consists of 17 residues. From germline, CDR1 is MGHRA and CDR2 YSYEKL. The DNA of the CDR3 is TGCGCCAGCAGCCCATCGATAGCGGCTAACTCCTACAATGAGCAGTTCTTC. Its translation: CASSPSIAANSYNEQFF.

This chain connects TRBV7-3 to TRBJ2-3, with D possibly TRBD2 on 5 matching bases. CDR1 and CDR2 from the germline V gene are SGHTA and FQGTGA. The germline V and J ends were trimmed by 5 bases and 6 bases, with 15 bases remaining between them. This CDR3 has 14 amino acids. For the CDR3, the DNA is TGTGCCAGCAGCGAGACTAATCATGGGGATACGCAGTATTTT. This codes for CASSETNHGDTQYF.

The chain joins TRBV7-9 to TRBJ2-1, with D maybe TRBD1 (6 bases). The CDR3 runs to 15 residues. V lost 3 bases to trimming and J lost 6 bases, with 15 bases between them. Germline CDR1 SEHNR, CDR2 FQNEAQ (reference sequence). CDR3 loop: CASSFGQGFGNEQFF. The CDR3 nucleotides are TGTGCCAGCAGCTTTGGGCAGGGGTTCGGCAATGAGCAGTTCTTC.

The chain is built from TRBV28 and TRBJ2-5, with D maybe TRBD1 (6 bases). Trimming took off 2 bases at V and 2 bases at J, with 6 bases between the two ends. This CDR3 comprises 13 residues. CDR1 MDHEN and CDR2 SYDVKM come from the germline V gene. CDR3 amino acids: CASSLGTQETQYF. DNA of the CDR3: TGTGCCAGCAGTTTAGGGACACAAGAGACCCAGTACTTC.

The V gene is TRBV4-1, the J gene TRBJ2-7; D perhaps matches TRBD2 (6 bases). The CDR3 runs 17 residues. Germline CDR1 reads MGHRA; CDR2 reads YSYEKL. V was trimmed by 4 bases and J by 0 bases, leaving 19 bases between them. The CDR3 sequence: CASSLHAGLRSSYEQYF. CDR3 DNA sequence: TGCGCCAGCAGCCTCCACGCGGGGCTCAGGAGCTCCTACGAGCAGTACTTC.

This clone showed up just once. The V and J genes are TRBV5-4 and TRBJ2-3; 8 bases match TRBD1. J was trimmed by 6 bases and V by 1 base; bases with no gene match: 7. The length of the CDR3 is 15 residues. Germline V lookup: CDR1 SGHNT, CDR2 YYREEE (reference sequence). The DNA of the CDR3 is TGTGCCAGCAGCTTGCTCACAGGGGGGATGGATACGCAGTATTTT. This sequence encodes CASSLLTGGMDTQYF.

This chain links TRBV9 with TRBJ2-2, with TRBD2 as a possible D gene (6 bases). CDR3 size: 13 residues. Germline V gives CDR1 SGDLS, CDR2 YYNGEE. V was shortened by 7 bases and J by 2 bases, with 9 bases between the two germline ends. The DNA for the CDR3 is TGTGCCAGCCACGGGGGTAACACCGGGGAGCTGTTTTTT. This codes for CASHGGNTGELFF.

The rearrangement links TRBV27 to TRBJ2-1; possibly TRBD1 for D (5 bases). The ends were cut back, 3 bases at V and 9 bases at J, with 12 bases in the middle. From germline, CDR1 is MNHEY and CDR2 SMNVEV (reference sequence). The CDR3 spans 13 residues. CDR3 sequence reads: CASSFSRAAEQFF. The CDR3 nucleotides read TGTGCCAGCAGTTTCAGCAGGGCAGCTGAGCAGTTCTTC.

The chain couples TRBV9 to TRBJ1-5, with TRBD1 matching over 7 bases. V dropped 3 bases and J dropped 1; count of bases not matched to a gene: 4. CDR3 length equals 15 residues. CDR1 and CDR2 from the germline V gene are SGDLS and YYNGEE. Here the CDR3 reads CASSARGDSNQPQHF. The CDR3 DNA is TGTGCCAGCAGCGCCAGGGGGGACAGCAATCAGCCCCAGCATTTT.

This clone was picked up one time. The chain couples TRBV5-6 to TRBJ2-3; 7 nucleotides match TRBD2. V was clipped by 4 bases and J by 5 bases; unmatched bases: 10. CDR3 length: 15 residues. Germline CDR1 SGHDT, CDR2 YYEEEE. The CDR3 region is CASSVPGTGGDTQYF. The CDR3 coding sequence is TGTGCCAGCAGCGTGCCAGGGACGGGGGGAGATACGCAGTATTTT.

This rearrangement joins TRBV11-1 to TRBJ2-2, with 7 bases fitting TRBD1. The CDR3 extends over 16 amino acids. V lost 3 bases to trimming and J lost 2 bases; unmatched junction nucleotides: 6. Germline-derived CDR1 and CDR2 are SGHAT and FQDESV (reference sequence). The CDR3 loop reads CASSFLGTANTGELFF. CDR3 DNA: TGTGCCAGCAGCTTCCTGGGGACAGCCAACACCGGGGAGCTGTTTTTT.

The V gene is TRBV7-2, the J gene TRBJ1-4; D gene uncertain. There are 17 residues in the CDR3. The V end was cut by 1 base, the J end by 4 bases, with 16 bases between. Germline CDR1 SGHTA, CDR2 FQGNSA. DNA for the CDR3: TGTGCCAGCAGCTTAGACGGTATTACAGCAAGTAATGAAAAACTGTTTTTT. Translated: CASSLDGITASNEKLFF.

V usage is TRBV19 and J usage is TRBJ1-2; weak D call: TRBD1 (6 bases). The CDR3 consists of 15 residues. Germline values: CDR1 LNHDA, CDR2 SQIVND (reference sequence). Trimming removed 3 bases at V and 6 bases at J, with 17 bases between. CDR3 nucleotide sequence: TGTGCCAGTAGTATCCCCGACAGGTACGTGGATGGCTACACCTTC. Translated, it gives CASSIPDRYVDGYTF.

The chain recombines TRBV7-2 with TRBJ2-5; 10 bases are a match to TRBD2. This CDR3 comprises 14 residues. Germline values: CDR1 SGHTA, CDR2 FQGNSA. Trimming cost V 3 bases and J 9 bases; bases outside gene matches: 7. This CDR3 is CASSLGTSVGAQYF. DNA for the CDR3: TGTGCCAGCAGCTTGGGGACTAGCGTCGGGGCCCAGTACTTC.

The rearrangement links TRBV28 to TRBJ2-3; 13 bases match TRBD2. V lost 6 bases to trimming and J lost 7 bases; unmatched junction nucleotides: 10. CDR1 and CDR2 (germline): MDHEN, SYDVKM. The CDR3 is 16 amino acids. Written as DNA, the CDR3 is TGTGCCAGCAGCACTCGACTAGCGGGGGGCACGTATACGCAGTATTTT. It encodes CASSTRLAGGTYTQYF. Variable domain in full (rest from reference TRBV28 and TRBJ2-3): DVKVTQSSRYLVKRTGEKVFLECVQDMDHENMFWYRQDPGLGLRLIYFSYDVKMKEKGDIPEGYSVSREKKERFSLILESASTNQTSMYLCASSTRLAGGTYTQYFGPGTRLTVL.

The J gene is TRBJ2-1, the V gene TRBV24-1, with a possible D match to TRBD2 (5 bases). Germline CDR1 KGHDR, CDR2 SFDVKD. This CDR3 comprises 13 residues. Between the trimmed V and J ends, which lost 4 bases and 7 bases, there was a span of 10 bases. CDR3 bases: TGTGCCACCAGTGACCCTAGCAGGAATGAGCAGTTCTTC. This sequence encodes CATSDPSRNEQFF.